The present entry profiles one TCR beta chain with its context. This sample was included in a study of CD8 T cells in Susac syndrome. CDR1 is LNHNV, CDR2 YYDKDF, per germline (reference sequence). CDR3 size: 13 residues. The germline V and J ends were trimmed by 3 bases and 5 bases, with 7 bases remaining between them. TCR beta sequences were obtained from blood CD8+ and CD4+ T cells. The healthy controls were matched to patients by age and sex. A quantity of roughly 0.5 to 1 ug RNA underwent reverse transcription using random hexamers. Amplification of TCR beta CDR3 by immunoSEQ multiplex PCR spanned 54 Vbeta and 13 Jbeta. TCRdb reprocessed the immunoSEQ multiplex PCR reads via MiXCR and lists one record per CDR3 protein. The table records some 190,000 distinct CDR3 sequences, just under 95% of them present only once.

The TCR sequence derives from a human donor in good health. The chain employs TRBV15 and TRBJ1-4, with D possibly TRBD1 on 5 matching bases. The sequenced sample consisted of CD4+ T cells from PBMCs. The CDR3 reads CATSRDTNEKLFF. CDR3 in DNA: TGTGCCACCAGCAGGGACACCAATGAAAAACTGTTTTTT.